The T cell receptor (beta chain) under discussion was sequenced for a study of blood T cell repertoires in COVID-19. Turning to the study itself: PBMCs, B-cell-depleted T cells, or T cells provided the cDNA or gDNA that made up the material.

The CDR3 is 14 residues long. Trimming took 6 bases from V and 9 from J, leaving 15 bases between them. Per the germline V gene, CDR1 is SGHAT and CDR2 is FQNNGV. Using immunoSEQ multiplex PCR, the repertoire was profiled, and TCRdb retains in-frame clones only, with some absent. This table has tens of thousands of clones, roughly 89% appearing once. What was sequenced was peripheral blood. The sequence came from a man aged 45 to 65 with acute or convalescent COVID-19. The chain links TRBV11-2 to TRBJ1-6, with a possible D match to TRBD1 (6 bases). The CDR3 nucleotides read TGTGCCAGCAGGAGTACAGGGAATTTTTCACCCCTCCACTTT. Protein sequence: CASRSTGNFSPLHF.